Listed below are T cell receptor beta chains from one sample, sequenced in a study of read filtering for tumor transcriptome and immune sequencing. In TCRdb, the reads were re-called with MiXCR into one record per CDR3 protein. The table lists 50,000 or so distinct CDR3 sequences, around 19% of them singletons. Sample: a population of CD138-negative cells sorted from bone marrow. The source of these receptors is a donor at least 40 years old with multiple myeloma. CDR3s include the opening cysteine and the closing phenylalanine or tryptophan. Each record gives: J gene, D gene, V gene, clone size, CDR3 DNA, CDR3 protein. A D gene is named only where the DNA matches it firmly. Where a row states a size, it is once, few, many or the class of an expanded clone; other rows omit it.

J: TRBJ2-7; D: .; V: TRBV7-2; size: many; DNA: TGTGCCAGCAGCTCTTACCCATCCTACGAGCAGTACTTC; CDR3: CASSSYPSYEQYF
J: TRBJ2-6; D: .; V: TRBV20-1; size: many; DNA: TGCAGTGCTAGAGTCAGGCCCCCTCCTGGGCGTGAAAGTGGGGCCAACGTCCTGACTTTC; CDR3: CSARVRPPPGRESGANVLTF
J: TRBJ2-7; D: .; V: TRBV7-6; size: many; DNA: TGTGCCAGTTCATTAGGCAGGGAGGCCCACGAGCAGTACTTC; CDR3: CASSLGREAHEQYF
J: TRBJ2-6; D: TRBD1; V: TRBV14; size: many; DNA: TGTGCCAGCAGCCAAAGGACAGGGGGCGTGGATGGGGCCAACGTCCTGACTTTC; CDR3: CASSQRTGGVDGANVLTF
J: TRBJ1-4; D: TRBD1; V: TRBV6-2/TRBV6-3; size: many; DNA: TGTGCCAGCAGCCGGGGCGACAGGGGATCAACTAATGAAAAACTGTTTTTT; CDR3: CASSRGDRGSTNEKLFF
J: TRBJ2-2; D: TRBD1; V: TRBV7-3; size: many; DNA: TGTGCCAGCAGCTTCCGCCCGACAGGGGGGAACGGGGAGCTGTTTTTT; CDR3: CASSFRPTGGNGELFF
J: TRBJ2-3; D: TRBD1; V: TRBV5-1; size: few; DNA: TGCGCCAGCAGCTTCGACAGGGGGGCAGATACGCAGTATTTT; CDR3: CASSFDRGADTQYF
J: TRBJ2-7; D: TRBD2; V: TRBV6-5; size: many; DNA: TGTGCCAGCAGACCGGGACTAGGGCCCTACGAGCAGTACTTC; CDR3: CASRPGLGPYEQYF
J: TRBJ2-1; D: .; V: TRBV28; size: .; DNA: TGTGCCAGTCGCCAGGCACTTAGGGGAGCCAATGAGCAGTTCTTC; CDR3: CASRQALRGANEQFF
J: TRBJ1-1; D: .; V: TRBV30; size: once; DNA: TGTGCCCGGAGTGTACCCCCCCCTGGACTGCTGAACACTGAAGCTTTCTTT; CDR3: CARSVPPPGLLNTEAFF
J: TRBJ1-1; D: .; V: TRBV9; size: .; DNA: TGTGCCAGCAGCGAAGGTAACACTGAAGCTTTCTTT; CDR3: CASSEGNTEAFF
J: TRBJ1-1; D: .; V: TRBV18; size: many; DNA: TGTGCCAGCTCACCACCCAACAGGGTTCTAGCTTTCTTT; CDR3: CASSPPNRVLAFF
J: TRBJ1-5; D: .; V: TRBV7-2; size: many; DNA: TGTGCCAGCAGCTTAGGGTTCGGGCGGCCCCAGCATTTT; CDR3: CASSLGFGRPQHF
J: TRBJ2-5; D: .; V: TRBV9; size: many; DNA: TGTGCCAGCAGTAGCTTACCAGACATGGCCCACCCATACTTC; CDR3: CASSSLPDMAHPYF
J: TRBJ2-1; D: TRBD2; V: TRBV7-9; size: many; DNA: TGTGCCAGCACCGTGGGCGGGACTACTTACAATGAGCAGTTCTTC; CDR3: CASTVGGTTYNEQFF
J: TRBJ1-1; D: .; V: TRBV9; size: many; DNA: TGTGCCAGCAGCGTAGGGGAGAACACTGAAGCTTTCTTT; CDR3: CASSVGENTEAFF
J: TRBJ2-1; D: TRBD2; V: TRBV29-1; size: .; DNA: TGCAGCGTTGATCCTAGCGGGGGTAGGGATGAGCAGTTCTTC; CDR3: CSVDPSGGRDEQFF
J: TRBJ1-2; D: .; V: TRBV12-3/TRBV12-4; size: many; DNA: TGTGCCAGCAGCCTGGAGGTTCTGGGGGGCTACACCTTC; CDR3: CASSLEVLGGYTF
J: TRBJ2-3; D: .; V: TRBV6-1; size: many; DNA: TGTGCCAGCAGTGAAAGCACCCTGCCAGATACGCAGTATTTT; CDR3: CASSESTLPDTQYF
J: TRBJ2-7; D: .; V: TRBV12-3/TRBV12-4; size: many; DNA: TGTGCCAGCAGTTTTGAACAGAACTACGAGCAGTACTTC; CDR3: CASSFEQNYEQYF
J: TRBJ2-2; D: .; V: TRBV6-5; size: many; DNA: TGTGCCAGCAGTTACAGGGTGACCGGGGAGCTGTTTTTT; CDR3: CASSYRVTGELFF
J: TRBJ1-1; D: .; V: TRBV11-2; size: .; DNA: TGTGCCATCAGCTTGGGAGGGAGCTTGAACACTGAAGCTTTCTTT; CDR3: CAISLGGSLNTEAFF
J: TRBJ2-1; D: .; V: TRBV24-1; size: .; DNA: TGTGCCACCAGAGATAGAGAGGGGACGAACAATGAGCAGTTCTTC; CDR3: CATRDREGTNNEQFF
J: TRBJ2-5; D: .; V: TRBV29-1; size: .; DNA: TGCAGCGCCCTGACTGGGCGGATTCCGGAGACCCAGTACTTC; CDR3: CSALTGRIPETQYF
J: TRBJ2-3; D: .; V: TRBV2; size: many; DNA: TGTGCCAGCCGGCCCCCGGGGCCAGATACGCAGTATTTT; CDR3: CASRPPGPDTQYF
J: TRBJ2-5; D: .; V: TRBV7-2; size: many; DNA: TGTGCCAGCACCACCCAATGGGGGACACTTCAAGAGACCCAGTACTTC; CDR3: CASTTQWGTLQETQYF
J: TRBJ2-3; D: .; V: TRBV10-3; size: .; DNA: TGTGACATCAGTGACTCATTTAACACAGATACGCAGTATTTT; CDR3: CDISDSFNTDTQYF
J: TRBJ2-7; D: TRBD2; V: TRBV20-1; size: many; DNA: TGCAGTGCTGGCGGACTAGCGGGGGACTACGAGCAGTACTTC; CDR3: CSAGGLAGDYEQYF
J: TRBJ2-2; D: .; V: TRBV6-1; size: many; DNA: TGTGCCAGTTCCGGGACTGCGAACACCGGGGAGCTGTTTTTT; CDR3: CASSGTANTGELFF
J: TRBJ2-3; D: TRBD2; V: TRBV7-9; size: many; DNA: TGTGCCAGCAGCTACCCTAGCGGGAGGGCCCGTAGCACAGATACGCAGTATTTT; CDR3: CASSYPSGRARSTDTQYF
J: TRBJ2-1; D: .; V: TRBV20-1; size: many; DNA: TGCAGTGCGCCGGGGACCACTCACAATGAGCAGTTCTTC; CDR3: CSAPGTTHNEQFF
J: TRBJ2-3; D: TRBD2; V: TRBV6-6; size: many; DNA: TGTGCCAGCAGTTATGGACTAGCGGGGGGAGATACGCAGTATTTT; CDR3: CASSYGLAGGDTQYF
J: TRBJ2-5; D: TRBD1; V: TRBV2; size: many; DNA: TGTGCCAGCAGTGAACCGACAGGGGGGTACCAAGAGACCCAGTACTTC; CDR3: CASSEPTGGYQETQYF
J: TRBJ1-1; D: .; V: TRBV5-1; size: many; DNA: TGCGCCAGCAGCACCCATACAGGGAACACTGAAGCTTTCTTT; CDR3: CASSTHTGNTEAFF
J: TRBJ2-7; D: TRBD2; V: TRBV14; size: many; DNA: TGTGCCAGCAGCCCGACGACTAGCGGGAGCTCCTACGAGCAGTACTTC; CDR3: CASSPTTSGSSYEQYF
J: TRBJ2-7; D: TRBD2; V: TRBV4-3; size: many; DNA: TGCGCCAGCAGCCAAGAAAGGGCTAGCGGTAGATACGAGCAGTACTTC; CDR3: CASSQERASGRYEQYF
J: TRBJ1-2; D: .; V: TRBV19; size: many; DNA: TGTGCCAGTAGTATAGCCCACTCACCATGGACGGGCTATGGCTACACCTTC; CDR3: CASSIAHSPWTGYGYTF
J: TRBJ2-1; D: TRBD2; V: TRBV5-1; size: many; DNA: TGCGCCAGCAGCCTGCCCGGGACTAGCGGGGATGAGCAGTTCTTC; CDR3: CASSLPGTSGDEQFF
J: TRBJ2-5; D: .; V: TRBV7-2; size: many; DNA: TGTGCCAGCAGCCCGGGTAGCGGTGGGGAGACCCAGTACTTC; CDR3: CASSPGSGGETQYF
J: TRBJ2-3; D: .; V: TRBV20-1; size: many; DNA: TGCAGTGCCTCATGGGTTGGTGGCACAGATACGCAGTATTTT; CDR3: CSASWVGGTDTQYF
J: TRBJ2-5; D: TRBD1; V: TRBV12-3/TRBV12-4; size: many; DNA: TGTGCCAGCAGTCCCCGGACAGGGGGCCAGGAGACCCAGTACTTC; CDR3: CASSPRTGGQETQYF
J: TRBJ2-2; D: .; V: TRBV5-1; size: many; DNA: TGCGCCAGCAGCCTTGGGTCCGGGGAGCTGTTTTTT; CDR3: CASSLGSGELFF
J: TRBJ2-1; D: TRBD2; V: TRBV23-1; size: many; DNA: TGCGCCAGCAGTCAACGCGGGACTAGCGGATCCCACAATGAGCAGTTCTTC; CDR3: CASSQRGTSGSHNEQFF
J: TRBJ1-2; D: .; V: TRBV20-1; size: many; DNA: TGCAGTGCTAGAGATCTTGGGGGGCGAAACTATGGCTACACCTTC; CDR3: CSARDLGGRNYGYTF
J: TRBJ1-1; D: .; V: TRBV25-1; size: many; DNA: TGTGCCAGCAGTGCTTTGGGGGGCAGTGTGGCTTTCTTT; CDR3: CASSALGGSVAFF
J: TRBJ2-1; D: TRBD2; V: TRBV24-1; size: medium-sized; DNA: TGTGCCACCAGTGACAAAACGGGACTAGCCTACAATGAGCAGTTCTTC; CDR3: CATSDKTGLAYNEQFF
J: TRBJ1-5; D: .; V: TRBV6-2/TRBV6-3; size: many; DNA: TGTGCCACCCGACAGATCAATCAGCCCCAGCATTTT; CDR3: CATRQINQPQHF
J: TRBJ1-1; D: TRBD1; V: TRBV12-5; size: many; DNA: TGTGCTAGTGGTTCAGGACAGGGTAATGCAGCTTTCTTT; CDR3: CASGSGQGNAAFF